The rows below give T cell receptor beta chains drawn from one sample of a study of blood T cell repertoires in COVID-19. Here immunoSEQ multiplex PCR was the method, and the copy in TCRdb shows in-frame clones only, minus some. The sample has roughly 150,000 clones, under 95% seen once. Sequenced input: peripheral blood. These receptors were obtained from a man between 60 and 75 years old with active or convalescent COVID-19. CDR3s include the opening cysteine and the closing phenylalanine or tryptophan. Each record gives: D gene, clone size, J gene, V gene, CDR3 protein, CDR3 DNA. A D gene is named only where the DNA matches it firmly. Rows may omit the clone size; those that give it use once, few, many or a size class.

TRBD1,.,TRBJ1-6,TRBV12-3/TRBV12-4,CASHGQGYSPLHF,TGTGCCAGCCATGGACAGGGTTATTCACCCCTCCACTTT
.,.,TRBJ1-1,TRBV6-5,CASSYRGADTEAFF,TGTGCCAGCAGTTATCGCGGGGCAGACACTGAAGCTTTCTTT
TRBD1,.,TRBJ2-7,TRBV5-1,CASSLGGTGFYEQYF,TGCGCCAGCAGCTTGGGTGGGACAGGATTCTACGAGCAGTACTTC
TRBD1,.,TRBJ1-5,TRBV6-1,CASSGDRGPPYNQPQHF,TGTGCCAGCAGTGGAGACAGGGGGCCCCCCTATAATCAGCCCCAGCATTTT
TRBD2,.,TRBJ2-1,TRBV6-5,CASSYGLAANEQFF,TGTGCCAGCAGTTACGGACTAGCGGCCAATGAGCAGTTCTTC
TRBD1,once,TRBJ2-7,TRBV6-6,CASSIGQGSTYEQYF,TGTGCCAGCAGCATAGGACAGGGGAGCACTTACGAGCAGTACTTC
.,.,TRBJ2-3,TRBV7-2,CASSPRVRGQYF,TGTGCCAGCAGCCCGCGGGTCCGGGGGCAGTATTTT
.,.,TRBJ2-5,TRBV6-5,CASSSGTQETQYF,TGTGCCAGCAGTTCGGGGACTCAAGAGACCCAGTACTTC
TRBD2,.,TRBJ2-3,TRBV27,CASSLRLAGGRSRNTDTQYF,TGTGCCAGCAGTCTCCGACTAGCGGGGGGCCGTTCCCGGAACACAGATACGCAGTATTTT
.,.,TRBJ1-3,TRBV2,CASSRDRNTIYF,TGTGCCAGCAGTCGGGACAGAAACACCATATATTTT
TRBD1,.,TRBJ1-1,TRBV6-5,CAPRDRGDEAFF,TGTGCGCCCCGGGACAGGGGTGATGAAGCTTTCTTT
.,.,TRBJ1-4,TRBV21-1,CASSKRDRSIFPPNEKLFF,TGTGCCAGCAGCAAAAGGGACAGATCCATTTTCCCCCCGAATGAAAAACTGTTTTTT
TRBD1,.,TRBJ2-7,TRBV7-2,CASSLALTGGAYEQYF,TGTGCCAGCAGCTTAGCGCTGACAGGGGGCGCGTACGAGCAGTACTTC
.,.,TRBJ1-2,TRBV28,CASSFGGPNYGYTF,TGTGCCAGCAGTTTTGGCGGCCCTAACTATGGCTACACCTTC
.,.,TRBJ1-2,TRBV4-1,CASSQAWSVYGYTF,TGCGCCAGCAGCCAAGCCTGGTCAGTCTATGGCTACACCTTC
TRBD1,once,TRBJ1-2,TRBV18,CASSQDRENGYTF,TGTGCCAGCTCACAGGACAGGGAGAATGGCTACACCTTC
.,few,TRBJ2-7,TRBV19,CASSTAYEQYF,TGTGCCAGTAGTACGGCCTACGAGCAGTACTTC
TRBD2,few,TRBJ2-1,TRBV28,CASSSTPSGGVHEQFF,TGTGCCAGCAGTTCCACCCCTAGCGGGGGGGTGCATGAGCAGTTCTTC
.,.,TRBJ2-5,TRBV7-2,CASSLTNQETQYF,TGTGCCAGCAGCTTGACTAACCAAGAGACCCAGTACTTC
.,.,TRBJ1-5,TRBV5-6,CASSLTGFGNQPQHF,TGTGCCAGCAGCTTGACGGGATTTGGCAATCAGCCCCAGCATTTT
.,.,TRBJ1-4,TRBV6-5,CASRSYPVAGELFF,TGTGCCAGCAGATCTTACCCCGTCGCGGGTGAACTGTTTTTT
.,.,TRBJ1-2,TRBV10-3,CATSLGSDGYTF,TGTGCCACCAGCCTGGGCTCTGATGGCTACACCTTC
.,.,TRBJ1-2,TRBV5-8,CASSLPGDPAARYGYTF,TGTGCCAGCAGCTTGCCAGGGGACCCGGCGGCTCGATATGGCTACACCTTC
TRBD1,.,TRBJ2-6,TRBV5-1,CASSSGQGASGANVLTF,TGCGCCAGCAGCTCCGGACAGGGGGCTTCTGGGGCCAACGTCCTGACTTTC
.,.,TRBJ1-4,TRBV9,CASSVSPLGTRGEKLFF,TGTGCCAGCAGCGTATCCCCACTCGGGACAAGGGGTGAAAAACTGTTTTTT
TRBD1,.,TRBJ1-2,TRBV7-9,CASSSTSPGGASYGYTF,TGTGCCAGCAGCTCAACCTCTCCAGGGGGCGCTTCCTACGGCTACACCTTC
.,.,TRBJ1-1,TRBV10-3,CAITRQLDTEAFF,TGTGCCATCACGCGGCAGCTAGACACTGAAGCTTTCTTT
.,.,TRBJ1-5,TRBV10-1,CASRGKGTGMSLYSNQPQHF,TGCGCCAGCAGGGGGAAAGGCACAGGGATGAGCCTGTATAGCAATCAGCCCCAGCATTTT
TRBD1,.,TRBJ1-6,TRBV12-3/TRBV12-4,CASSRDRVSPLHF,TGTGCCAGCAGCCGGGACAGGGTTTCACCCCTCCACTTT
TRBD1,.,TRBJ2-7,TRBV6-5,CASSYLQGTVDEQYF,TGTGCCAGCAGTTACTTACAGGGGACAGTCGACGAGCAGTACTTC
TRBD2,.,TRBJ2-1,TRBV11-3,CASSISGGAYNEQFF,TGTGCCAGCAGCATTAGCGGGGGCGCCTACAATGAGCAGTTCTTC
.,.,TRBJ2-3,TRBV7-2,CASSFIVVGAGTQYF,TGTGCCAGCAGCTTTATAGTAGTGGGGGCAGGGACGCAGTATTTT